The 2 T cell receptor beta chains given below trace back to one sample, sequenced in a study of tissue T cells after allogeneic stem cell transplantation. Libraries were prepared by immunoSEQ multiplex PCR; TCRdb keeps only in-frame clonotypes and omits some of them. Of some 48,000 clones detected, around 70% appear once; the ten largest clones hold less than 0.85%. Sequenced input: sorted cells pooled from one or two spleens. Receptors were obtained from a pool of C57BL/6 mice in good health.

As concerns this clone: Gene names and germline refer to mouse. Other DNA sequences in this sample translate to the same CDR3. Incomplete CDR3 DNA: TGTGCAAGCAGCTTAGAGGGGTCTGGAAATACGCTCTAT. This sequence encodes CASSLEGSGNTLY. The whole CDR3 protein reads CASSLEGSGNTLYF. The chain recombines TRBV16 with TRBJ1-3, with no clear D. Sequencing ends 1 residue short of the CDR3 end; the germline J gene provides the rest. There are 14 residues in the CDR3. The germline gives CDR1 SGHSA, CDR2 FRNQAP. Trimming shortened V by 0 bases and J by 1 base, and 4 bases separated the two germline ends.

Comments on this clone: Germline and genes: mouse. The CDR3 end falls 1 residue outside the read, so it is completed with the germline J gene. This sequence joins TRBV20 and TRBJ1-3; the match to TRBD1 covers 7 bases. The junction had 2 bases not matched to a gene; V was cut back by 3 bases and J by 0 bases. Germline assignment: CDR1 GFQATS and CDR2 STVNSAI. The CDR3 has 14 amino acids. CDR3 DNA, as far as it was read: TGTGGTGCTAGAGACAGGGATTCTGGAAATACGCTCTAT. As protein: CGARDRDSGNTLY. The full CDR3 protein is CGARDRDSGNTLYF. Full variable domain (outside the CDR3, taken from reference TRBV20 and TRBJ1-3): GALVYQYPRRTICKSGTSMRMECQAVGFQATSVAWYRQSPQKTFELIALSTVNSAIKYEQNFTQEKFPISHPNLSFSSMTVLNAYLEDRGLYLCGARDRDSGNTLYFGEGSRLIVV.